The clone carrying this T cell receptor beta chain is a singleton in its sample. Sequencing was performed with immunoSEQ multiplex PCR; in TCRdb, only in-frame clones are kept and a portion is missing. The sample lists about 680,000 clones, approximately 88% occurring once. Documented treatment: 15 to 20 received Ad26.COV2.S at low or high dose, single or two shots; a few received placebo; per-sample allocation not given. Day 63 following the first vaccine or placebo injection was when the samples were taken. V was clipped by 8 bases and J by 5 bases, with 15 bases between them. The CDR3 is 12 amino acids. Per the germline V gene, CDR1 is GTSNPN and CDR2 is SVGIG (reference sequence). This entry comes from a study of Ad26.COV2.S vaccination and SARS-CoV-2 variants.

The source of this sequence is a person between 18 and 60 years old who received the Ad26.COV2.S COVID-19 vaccine or a placebo. The rearrangement joins TRBV30 to TRBJ2-5; possibly TRBD1 for D (6 bases). The specimen comprised peripheral blood, sampled in a trial of Ad26.COV2.S vaccine versus placebo. The CDR3 reads CATSRGRETQYF. The CDR3 DNA sequence: TGTGCCACATCCAGGGGTCGGGAGACCCAGTACTTC.